These T cell receptor beta chains were read from a single sample in a study of T cell clonotyping in hematopoietic cell transplantation. Data came from immunoSEQ multiplex PCR; TCRdb stores just in-frame clones and leaves some out. This table has some 5,000 clones, roughly 79% appearing once. The material was peripheral blood mononuclear cells, obtained 100 days after allogeneic stem cell transplant. The receptor set was obtained from a male patient between 55 and 70 years old who had an allogeneic stem cell transplant, so T cells may come from the graft donor. Some clones in this sample may be carry-over from other donors' samples. CDR3s include the opening cysteine and the closing phenylalanine or tryptophan.

J gene	V gene	CDR3 protein
TRBJ1-2	TRBV27	CASSLGRAGGYTF
TRBJ2-7	TRBV11-2	CASSLVSGVSYEQYF
TRBJ2-3	TRBV5-4	CASSPGLAEGYTQYF
TRBJ2-7	TRBV4-1	CASSQGSLAGGPPYEQYF
TRBJ1-1	TRBV28	CASSLSPGAEAFF
TRBJ1-5	TRBV6-5	CASSGGGRGQPQHF
TRBJ1-2	TRBV28	CASRMGAGNYGYTF
TRBJ2-7	TRBV10-3	CAILRGRESYEQYF
TRBJ1-5	TRBV11-2	CASSLAGNQPQHF
TRBJ2-7	TRBV20-1	CSAPTSYEQYF
TRBJ2-3	TRBV27	CASSSWTSGTNTDTQYF
TRBJ2-4	TRBV5-1	CASSDNLAKNIQYF
TRBJ1-3	TRBV28	CASTLDGISGNTIYF
TRBJ2-1	TRBV7-9	CASSGASGGNEQFF
TRBJ2-3	TRBV19	CASSRASGGTQYF
TRBJ2-7	TRBV25-1	CASSALFRGPYEQYF
TRBJ1-3	TRBV15	CATSRDQGFSGNTIYF
TRBJ2-5	TRBV4-1	CASSQDRGFAKTQYF
TRBJ2-1	TRBV7-8	CASSMRRGDNNEQFF
TRBJ2-1	TRBV27	CASVLSFDALSYNEQFF
TRBJ1-2	TRBV5-5	CASSLDRANYGYTF
TRBJ2-1	TRBV5-1	CASSFGTSNGEQFF
TRBJ2-5	TRBV2	CASRGGETQYF
TRBJ1-2	TRBV7-9	CASLRDYGYTF
TRBJ2-7	TRBV28	CASSLLRTVSYEQYF
TRBJ2-3	TRBV29-1	CSAAGLRERGTDTQYF
TRBJ2-7	TRBV6-5	CASSRDRSSYEQYF
TRBJ1-5	TRBV7-9	CASSQGQVNQPQHF
TRBJ2-7	TRBV2	CASGLAGNYEQYF